This T cell receptor beta chain is from a study of blood T cell repertoires in COVID-19. Adults between roughly 18 and 95 years of age took part from about two dozen US areas. Measured with immunoSEQ multiplex PCR; TCRdb has only the in-frame clones, and not every one. This table has about 310,000 clones, about nine tenths appearing once. The CDR3 runs to 13 residues. V lost 7 bases, J lost 5 bases, and 12 bases lay in between. Germline V gives CDR1 SNHLY, CDR2 FYNNEI. The sequence derives from a man between 60 and 70 years old who had recovered from COVID-19. The J gene is TRBJ2-1, the V gene TRBV2, with D hard to call. The sample consisted of PBMCs or T cells enriched from blood (not recorded which). The CDR3 loop is CASIRSENNEQFF. CDR3 nucleotide sequence: TGTGCCAGCATACGGTCCGAAAACAATGAGCAGTTCTTC.